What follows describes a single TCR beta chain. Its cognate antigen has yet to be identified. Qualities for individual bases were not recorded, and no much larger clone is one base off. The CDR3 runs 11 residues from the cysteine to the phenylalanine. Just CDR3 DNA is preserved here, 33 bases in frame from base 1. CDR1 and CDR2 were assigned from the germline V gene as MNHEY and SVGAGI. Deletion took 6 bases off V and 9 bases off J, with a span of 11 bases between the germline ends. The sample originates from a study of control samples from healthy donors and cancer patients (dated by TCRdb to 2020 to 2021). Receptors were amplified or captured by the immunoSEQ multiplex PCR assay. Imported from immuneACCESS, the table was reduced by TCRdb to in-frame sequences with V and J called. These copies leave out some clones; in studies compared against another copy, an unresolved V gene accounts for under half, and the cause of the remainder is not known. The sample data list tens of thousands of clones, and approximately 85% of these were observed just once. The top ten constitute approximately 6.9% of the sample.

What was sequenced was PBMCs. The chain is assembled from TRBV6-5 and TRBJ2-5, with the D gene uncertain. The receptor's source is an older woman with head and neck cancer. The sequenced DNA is TGTGCCAGCAGCTCACCCGAGGCCCAGTACTTC. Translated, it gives CASSSPEAQYF.